The 10 T cell receptor beta chains below come from one sample, sequenced in a study of blood T cell repertoires in COVID-19. The assay was immunoSEQ multiplex PCR, and TCRdb's table has in-frame clones only and misses some. Found here are 110,000 or so clones, around 85% of them singletons; the top ten hold approximately 8.7%. Sequenced material: peripheral blood. These receptors all come from a man between 65 and 80 years old who had recovered from COVID-19.

The chain is built from TRBV9 and TRBJ2-2, with unresolved D. The CDR3 contains 14 residues. V gave up 4 bases and J gave up 3 bases, with 10 bases separating them. Germline CDR1 SGDLS, CDR2 YYNGEE. CDR3 nucleotide sequence: TGTGCCAGCAGCTCCCGACAAGACACCGGGGAGCTGTTTTTT. Translating gives CASSSRQDTGELFF. The variable domain in full, completed from reference TRBV9 and TRBJ2-2, reads DSGVTQTPKHLITATGQRVTLRCSPRSGDLSVYWYQQSLDQGLQFLIQYYNGEERAKGNILERFSAQQFPDLHSELNLSSLELGDSALYFCASSSRQDTGELFFGEGSRLTVL.

The V and J genes are TRBV9 and TRBJ1-6, with 10 nucleotides matching TRBD1. CDR3 length: 18 amino acids. V lost 4 bases, J lost 0 bases, and 7 bases stayed unmatched. The germline V gene encodes CDR1 SGDLS and CDR2 YYNGEE. The CDR3 loop is CASSIGTGESSYNSPLHF. The CDR3 DNA is TGTGCCAGCAGCATCGGGACAGGGGAGAGCTCCTATAATTCACCCCTCCACTTT. The whole variable domain, remainder taken from reference TRBV9 and TRBJ1-6, is DSGVTQTPKHLITATGQRVTLRCSPRSGDLSVYWYQQSLDQGLQFLIQYYNGEERAKGNILERFSAQQFPDLHSELNLSSLELGDSALYFCASSIGTGESSYNSPLHFGNGTRLTVT.

The chain recombines TRBV2 with TRBJ2-5; tentatively, D is TRBD2 (6 bases). V lost 1 base and J 5 bases, leaving 8 bases between the germline ends. From germline, CDR1 is SNHLY and CDR2 FYNNEI. The CDR3 covers 13 residues. CDR3 DNA sequence: TGTGCCAGCAGTGAAGATGGAGGGGAGACCCAGTACTTC. Translated: CASSEDGGETQYF.

The chain links TRBV9 to TRBJ1-1; D call uncertain. With 0 bases removed from V and 0 bases from J, the gap between germline ends came to 9 bases. Germline CDR1 is SGDLS and CDR2 is YYNGEE. The CDR3 is made up of 15 amino acids. DNA of the CDR3: TGTGCCAGCAGCGTAGTCGGGGAAATGAACACTGAAGCTTTCTTT. This sequence encodes CASSVVGEMNTEAFF.

The chain carries TRBV7-6 and TRBJ1-5; 8 nucleotides line up with TRBD1. This CDR3 has 16 amino acids. J lost 6 bases, V lost 4 bases, and 11 bases had no gene match. Germline V gene data show CDR1 as SGHVS and CDR2 as FNYEAQ. CDR3 protein: CASSSRTGRSGQPQHF. In DNA form, the CDR3 reads TGTGCCAGCAGCTCACGGACAGGGAGGTCGGGTCAGCCCCAGCATTTT.

The gene calls are TRBV10-2 and TRBJ1-5; the match to TRBD1 covers 8 bases. CDR1 and CDR2 from the germline V gene are WSHSY and SAAADI. With V trimmed by 7 bases and J by 6 bases, 11 bases remained unmatched. CDR3 length: 15 residues. CDR3 region: CASTAGQVVGQPQHF. In DNA, the CDR3 is TGCGCCAGCACCGCGGGACAGGTGGTCGGTCAGCCCCAGCATTTT.

This sequence joins TRBV3-1 (or the pseudogene TRBV3-2) and TRBJ2-2; weak D call: TRBD2 (6 bases). The CDR3 has 15 residues. Per the germline V gene, CDR1 is LGHDT and CDR2 is YNNKEL (reference sequence). Trimming took off 5 bases at V and 7 bases at J, with 17 bases between the two ends. The CDR3 is CASSGRDLTGGELFF. The CDR3 DNA reads as TGTGCCAGCAGCGGACGGGACTTAACCGGCGGGGAGCTGTTTTTT.

The chain uses TRBV2 and TRBJ2-7, with TRBD2 matching 7 bases. Germline lookup yields CDR1 SNHLY and CDR2 FYNNEI. The CDR3 extends over 13 amino acids. V lost 7 bases, J lost 4 bases, and 7 bases stayed unmatched. CDR3 nucleotide sequence: TGTGCCAGCATCGGGGACTACGGATACGAGCAGTACTTC. It specifies CASIGDYGYEQYF.

The V gene is TRBV4-2, the J gene TRBJ2-7, with TRBD1 identical over 9 bases. This CDR3 is 15 amino acids long. With 3 bases clipped from V and 3 bases from J, the junction kept 6 bases outside the gene matches. Germline V gene sequence: CDR1 LGHNA, CDR2 YNFKEQ. In nucleotides, the CDR3 is TGTGCCAGCAGCCAGACGACAGGGGGGTACTACGAGCAGTACTTC. Amino acid sequence: CASSQTTGGYYEQYF.

V is TRBV7-2 and J is TRBJ1-2; D is perhaps TRBD1 (6 bases). The CDR3 runs 16 residues. The V and J ends lost 0 bases and 4 bases respectively, with 15 bases between them. CDR1 and CDR2 from the germline V gene are SGHTA and FQGNSA. CDR3 coding DNA: TGTGCCAGCAGCTTAGCGGCGGGGGAAGGGGGCTATGGCTACACCTTC. Encoded protein: CASSLAAGEGGYGYTF.